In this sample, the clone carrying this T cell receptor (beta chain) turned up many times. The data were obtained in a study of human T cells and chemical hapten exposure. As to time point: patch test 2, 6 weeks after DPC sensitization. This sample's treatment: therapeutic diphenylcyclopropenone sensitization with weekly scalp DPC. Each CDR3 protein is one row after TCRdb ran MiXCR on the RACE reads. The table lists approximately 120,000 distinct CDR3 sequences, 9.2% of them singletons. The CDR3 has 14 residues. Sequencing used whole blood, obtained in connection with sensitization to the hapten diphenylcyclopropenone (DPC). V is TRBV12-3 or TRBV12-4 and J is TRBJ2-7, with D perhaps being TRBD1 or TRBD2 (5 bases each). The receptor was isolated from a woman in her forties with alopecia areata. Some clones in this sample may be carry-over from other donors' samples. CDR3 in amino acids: CLRSGTLKTYEQYF. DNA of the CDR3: TGTCTAAGATCCGGGACGCTCAAGACCTACGAGCAGTACTTC.